The 30 T cell receptor beta chains reported below all come from one sample, sequenced in a study of cytomegalovirus exposure and HLA in healthy donors. The PCR had 60 Vbeta and 13 Jbeta primers. Only in-frame clones appear in the TCRdb table, and some are missing; sequencing was by immunoSEQ multiplex PCR. In the table there are 70,000 to 100,000 clones, roughly two thirds of which are singletons. Sequencing was performed on PBMCs. Receptors were obtained from a woman aged 50 to 60 in good health and CMV-seropositive.

V gene TRBV19 combines with J gene TRBJ2-7; no clear D. This CDR3 region has 14 residues. Trimming removed 9 bases at V and 3 bases at J, with 18 bases between. Germline V CDR1 and CDR2: LNHDA, SQIVND (reference sequence). CDR3 coding DNA: TGTGCCAGCACGCCTCGGGTCGACTTCTACGAGCAGTACTTC. This sequence encodes CASTPRVDFYEQYF.

This chain joins TRBV21-1 and TRBJ1-6. TRBV21-1 is a documented pseudogene. The CDR3 covers 15 residues. The CDR3 nucleotides are TGTGCCAGCAGTATGGGGAGGCAGCCGAATTCACCCCTCCACTTT. It translates to CASSMGRQPNSPLHF.

This clone was picked up a small number of times. The chain links TRBV9 to TRBJ1-5, with D perhaps matching TRBD1 (5 bases). Germline CDR1 SGDLS, CDR2 YYNGEE. CDR3 length: 14 amino acids. The V gene lost 7 bases and the J gene lost 1 base, with 12 bases spanning the gap. CDR3 amino acids: CASGRGSSNQPQHF. CDR3 in DNA: TGTGCCAGCGGGCGGGGGTCAAGCAATCAGCCCCAGCATTTT. Combining the CDR3 with reference TRBV9 and TRBJ1-5 gives the whole variable domain DSGVTQTPKHLITATGQRVTLRCSPRSGDLSVYWYQQSLDQGLQFLIQYYNGEERAKGNILERFSAQQFPDLHSELNLSSLELGDSALYFCASGRGSSNQPQHFGDGTRLSIL.

The chain recombines TRBV6-6 with TRBJ2-7; a possible D gene is TRBD1 (5 bases). Germline V lookup: CDR1 MNHNY, CDR2 SVGAGI (reference sequence). The V end was cut by 2 bases, the J end by 2 bases, with 13 bases between. The CDR3 contains 15 residues. CDR3 region: CASSYGQGLAYEQYF. The CDR3 DNA reads TGTGCCAGCAGTTACGGGCAGGGCCTTGCCTACGAGCAGTACTTC.

The V and J genes are TRBV13 and TRBJ2-1, with D possibly being TRBD1 (7 bases). V gave up 5 bases and J gave up 6 bases, with 17 bases separating them. Germline V gene sequence: CDR1 PRHDT, CDR2 FYEKMQ (reference sequence). The CDR3 has 15 amino acids. The CDR3 DNA is TGTGCCAGCAGCCCCGGGGGACAGAGACCCAATGAGCAGTTCTTC. The encoded protein is CASSPGGQRPNEQFF.

CDR3 coding DNA: TGTGCCAGCAGCCCGGACAGCCGCTCCTACGAGCAGTACTTC. Translated: CASSPDSRSYEQYF. The chain uses TRBV6-5 and TRBJ2-7, with D possibly being TRBD1 (6 bases). The CDR3 is 14 amino acids. The V and J ends lost 6 bases and 0 bases respectively, with 12 bases between them. From germline, CDR1 is MNHEY and CDR2 SVGAGI.

The J gene is TRBJ1-1, the V gene TRBV7-9; 7 nucleotides line up with TRBD1. Germline trimming cut 5 bases from V and 4 bases from J; bases unmatched to any gene: 7. Looked up from germline, CDR1 is SEHNR and CDR2 is FQNEAQ (reference sequence). The CDR3 has 14 amino acids. CDR3 in amino acids: CASSSLTGVTEAFF. As DNA, the CDR3 is TGTGCCAGCAGCAGCCTCACAGGGGTCACTGAAGCTTTCTTT.

This clone was seen only once. The rearrangement uses TRBV18 and TRBJ2-1, with TRBD2 matching over 7 bases. CDR1 and CDR2 from the germline V gene are KGHSH and LQKENI. CDR3 size: 13 residues. V trimming: 2 bases; J trimming: 5 bases; junction bases outside the gene matches: 0. In DNA form, the CDR3 reads TGTGCCAGCTCACCAGGGGGGGACAATGAGCAGTTCTTC. Residues: CASSPGGDNEQFF.

Notes on this clone: Other DNA sequences in this sample translate to the same CDR3. The chain carries TRBV6-1 and TRBJ1-6; 9 nucleotides align to TRBD1. CDR3 length equals 14 residues. Unmatched junction bases numbered 1, after V lost 3 bases and J lost 7 bases. Germline V gene lookup returns CDR1 MNHNS and CDR2 SASEGT. In DNA, the CDR3 is TGTGCCAGCAGTGAGGGACAGGGAAATTCACCCCTCCACTTT. This translates into CASSEGQGNSPLHF.

CDR3 nucleotides: TGTGCCAGCAGCGTAGGAGTGGGGGGGATTCGCTACAATGAGCAGTTCTTC. Its protein product is CASSVGVGGIRYNEQFF. The chain has TRBV9 and TRBJ2-1, with 7 bases identical to TRBD2. The germline V gene has CDR1 SGDLS and CDR2 YYNGEE. Trimming took 0 bases from V and 3 from J; bases not matched to a gene: 9. The CDR3 spans 17 residues.

V usage is TRBV9 and J usage is TRBJ1-1; TRBD1 might be the D (5 bases). Germline loops: CDR1 SGDLS, CDR2 YYNGEE. V was trimmed by 0 bases and J by 5 bases, leaving 14 bases between them. The CDR3 is 15 amino acids. CDR3 loop: CASSVAQGLGTEAFF. CDR3 DNA: TGTGCCAGCAGCGTAGCGCAGGGTCTGGGGACTGAAGCTTTCTTT.

V is TRBV6-5 and J is TRBJ1-1; weak D call: TRBD1 (6 bases). In germline, CDR1 is MNHEY, CDR2 SVGAGI. The CDR3 length is 15 residues. V dropped 5 bases and J dropped 3 bases, with 16 bases sitting between them. The CDR3 is CASSTRGRRDTEAFF. The CDR3 nucleotides are TGTGCCAGCAGTACCAGGGGCAGAAGGGACACTGAAGCTTTCTTT.

J is TRBJ2-2 and V is TRBV6-5, with TRBD1 matching over 7 bases. CDR3 length: 14 amino acids. Germline V gene lookup returns CDR1 MNHEY and CDR2 SVGAGI. Germline trimming cut 7 bases from V and 5 bases from J; bases unmatched to any gene: 7. CDR3 loop: CASIKTGRTGELFF. Written as DNA, the CDR3 is TGTGCCAGCATTAAGACAGGGAGAACCGGGGAGCTGTTTTTT.

The chain recombines TRBV5-8 with TRBJ1-5, with D maybe TRBD1 (5 bases). The CDR3 consists of 16 residues. Germline values: CDR1 SGHTS, CDR2 YDEGEE. Trimming cost V 4 bases and J 4 bases, with 18 bases left between them. The CDR3, as DNA: TGTGCCAGCAGCGGGGGGAGTGAAGTACCAAATCAGCCCCAGCATTTT. Its translation is CASSGGSEVPNQPQHF.

The gene calls are TRBV2 and TRBJ2-7; TRBD1 is a possible D gene (5 bases). Trimming removed 0 bases at V and 1 base at J, with 10 bases between. This CDR3 spans 15 amino acids. The germline CDR1 and CDR2 sequences are SNHLY and FYNNEI. The CDR3 DNA reads TGTGCCAGCAGTGAAGCCACCAGGACATCCTACGAGCAGTACGTC. Its protein product is CASSEATRTSYEQYV.

This clone has just a few counts. V is TRBV15 and J is TRBJ1-2, with TRBD1 identical over 8 bases. There are 15 residues in the CDR3. V trimming: 0 bases; J trimming: 10 bases; junction bases outside the gene matches: 10. The germline gives CDR1 LNHNV, CDR2 YYDKDF (reference sequence). The CDR3 is CATSRDKDREVIYTF. The DNA for the CDR3 is TGTGCCACCAGCAGAGATAAGGACAGGGAGGTAATCTACACCTTC.

The rearrangement joins TRBV28 to TRBJ1-5, with D unclear. Trimming stripped 6 bases from V and 3 bases from J, with 15 bases between. CDR1 and CDR2 (germline): MDHEN, SYDVKM. CDR3 length: 15 residues. The CDR3 bases are TGTGCCAGCAGCCGAGACGCGAGGGTCAATCAGCCCCAGCATTTT. Translated: CASSRDARVNQPQHF.

The chain joins TRBV27 to TRBJ2-5; 11 bases fit TRBD2. The DNA end is more similar to TRBJ2-7, so the J call may be wrong. This CDR3 is built from 16 residues. Germline loops: CDR1 MNHEY, CDR2 SMNVEV (reference sequence). CDR3 coding DNA: TGTGCCAGCAGTTTAATGGGTAGCGGGGGGGCGTACGAGCAGTACTTC. Translation: CASSLMGSGGAYEQYF.

The rearrangement links TRBV9 to TRBJ1-1, with 10 bases lining up with TRBD1. With V trimmed by 3 bases and J by 0 bases, 2 bases remained unmatched. The V gene's germline CDR1 is SGDLS and CDR2 YYNGEE. The CDR3 sequence is 15 residues long. CDR3 residues: CASSGGQGMNTEAFF. CDR3 sequence (DNA): TGTGCCAGCAGCGGGGGACAGGGGATGAACACTGAAGCTTTCTTT.

The V gene is TRBV6-5, the J gene TRBJ1-5; D not certain. The length of the CDR3 is 13 residues. V was pared by 6 bases and J by 6 bases, with 12 bases between. CDR1 is MNHEY, CDR2 SVGAGI, per germline. CDR3 loop: CASSPRVSQPQHF. The CDR3 DNA reads TGTGCCAGCAGCCCACGGGTGAGTCAGCCCCAGCATTTT.

The chain links TRBV19 to TRBJ1-6, with 8 bases lining up with TRBD1. With 4 bases clipped from V and 8 bases from J, the junction kept 10 bases outside the gene matches. The CDR3 loop spans 16 amino acids. In germline, CDR1 is LNHDA, CDR2 SQIVND (reference sequence). CDR3 residues: CASSKDREGDDSPLHF. The CDR3 bases are TGTGCCAGTAGTAAGGACAGGGAGGGGGATGATTCACCCCTCCACTTT. The whole variable domain, remainder taken from reference TRBV19 and TRBJ1-6, is DGGITQSPKYLFRKEGQNVTLSCEQNLNHDAMYWYRQDPGQGLRLIYYSQIVNDFQKGDIAEGYSVSREKKESFPLTVTSAQKNPTAFYLCASSKDREGDDSPLHFGNGTRLTVT.

This chain connects TRBV6-5 to TRBJ2-3, with TRBD1 matching over 9 bases. The CDR3 is 14 amino acids. V trimming: 7 bases; J trimming: 4 bases; junction bases outside the gene matches: 6. Germline V lookup: CDR1 MNHEY, CDR2 SVGAGI. For the CDR3, the DNA is TGTGCCAGCACCTCGGACAGGGGCGCAGATACGCAGTATTTT. Residues: CASTSDRGADTQYF.

This clone is a singleton in its sample. The chain couples TRBV7-8 to TRBJ1-4, with D perhaps matching TRBD1 (5 bases). This CDR3 is built from 16 residues. Trimming shortened V by 5 bases and J by 4 bases, and 17 bases separated the two germline ends. Germline CDR1 reads SGHVS; CDR2 reads FQNEAQ. Written as DNA, the CDR3 is TGTGCCAGCAGCCCCTACAGGTTTGCTAGTAATGAAAAACTGTTTTTT. Translated: CASSPYRFASNEKLFF. The full variable domain, its missing parts supplied by reference TRBV7-8 and TRBJ1-4, is GAGVSQSPRYKVAKRGQDVALRCDPISGHVSLFWYQQALGQGPEFLTYFQNEAQLDKSGLPSDRFFAERPEGSVSTLKIQRTQQEDSAVYLCASSPYRFASNEKLFFGSGTQLSVL.

The chain uses TRBV5-1 and TRBJ1-1; D is perhaps TRBD1 (6 bases). This CDR3 region has 15 residues. Trimming removed 4 bases from V and 5 bases from J, with 18 bases in between. Germline V gene lookup returns CDR1 SGHRS and CDR2 YFSETQ. The CDR3 coding sequence is TGCGCCAGCAGCGTGGACAGCCCAGGTAGAACTGAAGCTTTCTTT. It is translated as CASSVDSPGRTEAFF. Complete variable domain (other parts from reference TRBV5-1 and TRBJ1-1): KAGVTQTPRYLIKTRGQQVTLSCSPISGHRSVSWYQQTPGQGLQFLFEYFSETQRNKGNFPGRFSGRQFSNSRSEMNVSTLELGDSALYLCASSVDSPGRTEAFFGQGTRLTVV.

The chain combines TRBV6-4 with TRBJ2-2, with D unresolved. Trimming left V 6 bases short and J 4 bases short, with 9 bases between. The CDR3 is made up of 13 amino acids. Germline CDR1 and CDR2: MRHNA and SNTAGT. The CDR3 here is CASSSSSTGELFF. CDR3 in DNA: TGTGCCAGCAGCTCTAGTTCCACCGGGGAGCTGTTTTTT.

The chain combines TRBV21-1 with TRBJ1-4; the table's D call TRBD1 went unverified against the DNA. TRBV21-1 is marked as a pseudogene. There are 14 residues in the CDR3. This chain's CDR3 is CASSGDRVGEKLFF. CDR3 nucleotides: TGTGCCAGCAGCGGGGACAGGGTCGGGGAAAAACTGTTTTTT.

This chain uses TRBV7-9 with TRBJ1-2; D is possibly TRBD1 (5 bases). The ends were cut back, 3 bases at V and 4 bases at J, with 12 bases in the middle. The CDR3 extends over 14 amino acids. Germline lookup yields CDR1 SEHNR and CDR2 FQNEAQ (reference sequence). CDR3 coding DNA: TGTGCCAGCAGCTTGGCGAGAGACAGCTATGGCTACACCTTC. Its protein product is CASSLARDSYGYTF.

This clone was detected only once. The CDR3 sequence is CATSAYREYSNQPQHF. In nucleotides, the CDR3 is TGTGCCACCAGCGCCTACAGGGAGTATAGCAATCAGCCCCAGCATTTT. J is TRBJ1-5 and V is TRBV15; perhaps TRBD1 as D (6 bases). Between the trimmed V and J ends, which lost 5 bases and 0 bases, there was a span of 14 bases. CDR1 is LNHNV and CDR2 is YYDKDF in the germline V gene (reference sequence). This CDR3 spans 16 amino acids.

V gene TRBV5-1 combines with J gene TRBJ1-2; no reliable D call. Deletions cut 6 bases from V and 0 bases from J, with 9 bases between. CDR3 length: 13 amino acids. Germline CDR1 SGHRS, CDR2 YFSETQ. The CDR3 loop reads CASTLDSNYGYTF. CDR3 DNA sequence: TGCGCCAGCACCCTGGACTCTAACTATGGCTACACCTTC.

The J gene is TRBJ1-1, the V gene TRBV5-1; 8 nucleotides agree with TRBD1. The junction had 4 bases not matched to a gene; V was cut back by 3 bases and J by 0 bases. The CDR3 extends over 15 amino acids. Germline CDR1 reads SGHRS; CDR2 reads YFSETQ. The CDR3 DNA reads TGCGCCAGCAGCTGGAAGGGACAGGTGAACACTGAAGCTTTCTTT. Translated, it gives CASSWKGQVNTEAFF.